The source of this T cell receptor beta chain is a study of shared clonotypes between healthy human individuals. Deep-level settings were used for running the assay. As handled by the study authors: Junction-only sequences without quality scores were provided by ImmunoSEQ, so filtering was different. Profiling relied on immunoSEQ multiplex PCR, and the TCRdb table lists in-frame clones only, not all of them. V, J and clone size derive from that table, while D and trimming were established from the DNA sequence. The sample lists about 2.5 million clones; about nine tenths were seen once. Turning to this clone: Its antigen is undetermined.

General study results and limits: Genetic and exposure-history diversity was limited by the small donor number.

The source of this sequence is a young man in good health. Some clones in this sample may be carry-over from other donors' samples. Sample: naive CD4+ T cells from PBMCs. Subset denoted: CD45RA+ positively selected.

The CDR3 loop reads CASSSQGQLAYNEQFF. The CDR3 nucleotides read TGTGCCAGCAGCTCCCAGGGACAGTTGGCCTACAATGAGCAGTTCTTC. The gene calls are TRBV7-2 and TRBJ2-1; 7 bases are shared with TRBD1. The CDR3 totals 16 residues. The V gene's germline CDR1 is SGHTA and CDR2 FQGNSA. With 4 bases clipped from V and 2 bases from J, the junction kept 8 bases outside the gene matches. Supplemented by reference TRBV7-2 and TRBJ2-1, the full variable domain reads GAGVSQSPSNKVTEKGKDVELRCDPISGHTALYWYRQSLGQGLEFLIYFQGNSAPDKSGLPSDRFSAERTGGSVSTLTIQRTQQEDSAVYLCASSSQGQLAYNEQFFGPGTRLTVL.